These 15 T cell receptor beta chains were sequenced from one sample in a study of blood T cell repertoires in COVID-19. Clones were sequenced by immunoSEQ multiplex PCR, and TCRdb holds only the in-frame ones, with some missing. The table lists 25,000 to 40,000 clones, 85% of them singletons. Specimen: peripheral blood. Receptors were obtained from a woman aged 55-69 years with active COVID-19.

The chain couples TRBV5-1 to TRBJ1-2, with 8 bases matching TRBD1. The ends lost 6 bases at V and 5 bases at J; junction bases unmatched: 24. Germline CDR1 reads SGHRS; CDR2 reads YFSETQ. The CDR3 has 19 residues. The DNA for the CDR3 is TGCGCCAGCAACCCAGCTTACGGGACAGGCTCACTTGCGGGGTATGGCTACACCTTC. It codes for CASNPAYGTGSLAGYGYTF. Supplemented by reference TRBV5-1 and TRBJ1-2, the full variable domain reads KAGVTQTPRYLIKTRGQQVTLSCSPISGHRSVSWYQQTPGQGLQFLFEYFSETQRNKGNFPGRFSGRQFSNSRSEMNVSTLELGDSALYLCASNPAYGTGSLAGYGYTFGSGTRLTVV.

V usage is TRBV28 and J usage is TRBJ2-1; TRBD2 matches 11 bases. The CDR3 contains 15 residues. V was clipped by 6 bases and J by 3 bases; unmatched bases: 4. CDR1 and CDR2 from the germline V gene are MDHEN and SYDVKM. In DNA form, the CDR3 reads TGTGCCAGCAGACAAGGGACTAGCGGCTACAATGAGCAGTTCTTC. This sequence encodes CASRQGTSGYNEQFF.

This chain uses TRBV28 with TRBJ2-2; 9 bases fit TRBD1. Trimming at V came to 4 bases and at J to 4 bases, leaving 7 bases not matched to a gene. Germline V gene data show CDR1 as MDHEN and CDR2 as SYDVKM. This CDR3 is 16 amino acids long. The CDR3 loop reads CASSSTGGGFTGELFF. CDR3 sequence (DNA): TGTGCCAGCAGTTCCACAGGGGGCGGTTTCACCGGGGAGCTGTTTTTT.

The rearrangement uses TRBV29-1 and TRBJ1-4; tentatively, D is TRBD1 (5 bases). The V end lost 4 bases, the J end lost 4 bases, and 10 bases lay between the germline ends. The CDR3 is 13 residues long. Looked up from germline, CDR1 is SQVTM and CDR2 is ANQGSEA. This chain's CDR3 is CSVAAGINEKLFF. Written as DNA, the CDR3 is TGCAGCGTTGCGGCAGGGATTAATGAAAAACTGTTTTTT.

This chain joins TRBV24-1 and TRBJ2-7; tentatively, D is TRBD1 (5 bases). V dropped 1 base and J dropped 6 bases, with 9 bases sitting between them. CDR1 and CDR2 (germline): KGHDR, SFDVKD. The CDR3 consists of 13 residues. CDR3 sequence: CATSDLWGSEQYF. CDR3 bases: TGTGCCACCAGTGATTTATGGGGCTCCGAGCAGTACTTC.

The chain links TRBV15 to TRBJ2-7; 10 nucleotides align to TRBD2. Germline V gene lookup returns CDR1 LNHNV and CDR2 YYDKDF (reference sequence). The CDR3 extends over 15 amino acids. V shed 0 bases and J 3 bases; nucleotides not matched to a gene: 2. The CDR3 DNA is TGTGCCACCAGCAGAGAACGGACTAGCGGCTACGAGCAGTACTTC. It encodes CATSRERTSGYEQYF.

The chain carries TRBV5-6 and TRBJ2-2; D might be TRBD1 (6 bases). The CDR3 runs 14 residues. Trimming took 7 bases from V and 3 from J, leaving 13 bases between them. Germline lookup yields CDR1 SGHDT and CDR2 YYEEEE. CDR3 residues: CASSWGRDTGELFF. CDR3 in DNA: TGTGCCAGCTCCTGGGGGCGGGACACCGGGGAGCTGTTTTTT.

Of note for this clone: A read error may produce the germline difference seen at one junction end. The sample carries other DNA sequences with the same CDR3. The V gene is TRBV4-1, the J gene TRBJ2-7; the D gene is possibly TRBD1 (6 bases). Germline CDR1 reads MGHRA; CDR2 reads YSYEKL. The CDR3 length is 14 residues. CDR3 sequence (DNA): TGCGCCAGCAGTCAAGGGGAACAGGGCTACGAGCAGTACTTC. Translated, it gives CASSQGEQGYEQYF.

The chain has TRBV27 and TRBJ1-6; no clear D gene. The ends were cut back, 5 bases at V and 6 bases at J, with 11 bases in the middle. This CDR3 spans 14 amino acids. Germline V gives CDR1 MNHEY, CDR2 SMNVEV (reference sequence). The CDR3 region has the DNA TGTGCCAGCAGTCCCCGTTATCCTAATTCACCCCTCCACTTT. This codes for CASSPRYPNSPLHF.

This clone was seen once. CDR3 in amino acids: CASSPPPRGRYEQYF. For the CDR3, the DNA is TGTGCCAGCAGTCCCCCCCCCAGGGGTCGGTACGAGCAGTACTTC. The chain carries TRBV6-5 and TRBJ2-7, with D tentatively TRBD1 (6 bases). V was cut by 5 bases and J by 4 bases, with 18 bases left in between. CDR3 length: 15 amino acids. Per germline, CDR1 MNHEY and CDR2 SVGAGI.

The chain joins TRBV19 to TRBJ1-1; 7 bases agree with TRBD1. V was pared by 3 bases and J by 1 base, with 8 bases of the junction left unmatched. The CDR3 totals 16 residues. Germline V gene data show CDR1 as LNHDA and CDR2 as SQIVND (reference sequence). CDR3 DNA: TGTGCCAGTAGTATTAGGTCAGGGGGAGGGAACACTGAAGCTTTCTTT. Amino acids: CASSIRSGGGNTEAFF.

The chain carries TRBV5-8 and TRBJ1-5; possible D gene TRBD1, 5 bases. Germline CDR1 SGHTS, CDR2 YDEGEE. Between the trimmed V and J ends, which lost 1 base and 3 bases, there was a span of 8 bases. The CDR3 has 14 residues. CDR3 DNA sequence: TGTGCCAGCAGCTTGTGGGGGGACAATCAGCCCCAGCATTTT. This encodes CASSLWGDNQPQHF.

The chain couples TRBV24-1 to TRBJ2-1; 8 nucleotides agree with TRBD1. J was trimmed by 9 bases and V by 3 bases; bases with no gene match: 9. The CDR3 spans 15 residues. Germline V lookup: CDR1 KGHDR, CDR2 SFDVKD. Written as DNA, the CDR3 is TGTGCCACCAGTGATCTGTGGACAGGGATTATTGAGCAGTTCTTC. Protein: CATSDLWTGIIEQFF.

This chain links TRBV27 with TRBJ2-4; TRBD1 might be the D (6 bases). V was cut by 5 bases and J by 6 bases, with 11 bases left in between. Per the germline V gene, CDR1 is MNHEY and CDR2 is SMNVEV (reference sequence). The CDR3 runs to 13 residues. The CDR3 DNA is TGTGCCAGCAGTCCAATAGGGGGAAACATTCAGTACTTC. The encoded protein is CASSPIGGNIQYF.

The chain links TRBV29-1 to TRBJ2-1, with a weak D call TRBD2 (6 bases). V was clipped by 5 bases and J by 3 bases, with 17 bases between them. Looked up from germline, CDR1 is SQVTM and CDR2 is ANQGSEA. The CDR3 runs 15 residues. The CDR3 nucleotides are TGCAGCGTTTCGGGGGACCCAATATACTACAATGAGCAGTTCTTC. This sequence encodes CSVSGDPIYYNEQFF.